This TCR beta chain was obtained from a study of cytomegalovirus exposure and HLA in healthy donors. The study, taken as a whole, reports: Reportedly, HLA-A and HLA-B alleles of most subjects were accurately predicted from TCR beta. Beyond CMV serostatus, there was no information to go on about immune exposure.

CDR1 MNHEY and CDR2 SMNVEV come from the germline V gene (reference sequence). The CDR3 totals 13 residues. V lost 6 bases and J lost 5, with 13 bases in between. Primers included in the PCR were 60 Vbeta and 13 Jbeta primers. Clones were read by immunoSEQ multiplex PCR, and TCRdb kept only the in-frame ones, dropping some. Its clone listing holds approximately 140,000 clones. In regard to this clone: The antigen remains unidentified.

Donors showed nominal health when sampled, although they likely had unrecorded immune exposures. Source material: PBMCs. This receptor was obtained from a woman aged 50 to 60 in good health and CMV-seronegative. The chain couples TRBV27 to TRBJ1-1, with D possibly matching TRBD1 (6 bases). This CDR3 is CASSRPQGTEAFF. In nucleotides, the CDR3 is TGTGCCAGCAGCCGTCCACAGGGAACTGAAGCTTTCTTT.